The sequence of this T cell receptor (beta chain) was determined in a study of graft-versus-host responses after intestinal transplantation. On this clone: Antigen specificity is unknown.

Trimming took 5 bases from V and 15 from J, leaving 14 bases between them. This CDR3 is 12 amino acids long. The germline V gene has CDR1 SGHAT and CDR2 FQNNGV. Here immunoSEQ multiplex PCR was the method, and the copy in TCRdb shows in-frame clones only, minus some. The sample lists roughly 89,000 clones; roughly nine tenths were seen once. This clonotype was obtained from a human donor who received an intestinal transplant. The sample consisted of unstimulated CD4+ T cells sorted from spleen or lymph node cells, taken before intestinal transplant. The chain recombines TRBV11-2 with TRBJ1-6; D gene uncertain. DNA for the CDR3: TGTGCCAGCAGCCCCGAATTCCGGGGCCTCCACTTT. It encodes CASSPEFRGLHF.